This passage covers 26 T cell receptor beta chains from one sample sequenced in a study of human T cells and chemical hapten exposure. Time point of the sample: pre-sensitization, week 0. Indicated treatment: therapeutic diphenylcyclopropenone sensitization with weekly scalp DPC. One entry per CDR3 protein results from TCRdb running MiXCR on the RACE reads. The profile covers 120,000 or so distinct CDR3 sequences, with approximately 12% appearing a single time and approximately 2.6% taken by the ten largest. Sequences were derived from whole blood, sampled in connection with sensitization to the hapten diphenylcyclopropenone (DPC). These receptors were collected from a woman aged 18-29 years with alopecia areata. Some clones in this sample may be carry-over from other donors' samples.

This clonotype was seen a handful of times. The chain couples TRBV10-3 to TRBJ2-3; D remains ambiguous. There are 15 residues in the CDR3. Trimming removed 3 bases from V and 0 bases from J, with 10 bases in between. Germline CDR1 reads ENHRY; CDR2 reads SYGVKD. The CDR3 DNA follows: TGTGCCATCAGTGACGGGCTGGGAAGCACAGATACGCAGTATTTT. Translating gives CAISDGLGSTDTQYF.

Points on this clonotype: A much larger clonotype is one base distant, so this may be a read error. The gene calls are TRBV29-1 and TRBJ1-1; a weak D match, TRBD1 (6 bases). Germline assignment: CDR1 SQVTM and CDR2 ANQGSEA. CDR3 length: 12 amino acids. Trimming took 7 bases from V and 1 from J, leaving 10 bases between them. Here the CDR3 DNA reads TGCAGCGGGGGGCCGGGGAACACTGAAGCTTTCTTT. Residues: CSGGPGNTEAFF.

The chain recombines TRBV11-2 with TRBJ1-2; D is undetermined. Germline V gives CDR1 SGHAT, CDR2 FQNNGV. The CDR3 totals 15 residues. The germline V and J ends were trimmed by 5 bases and 8 bases, with 21 bases remaining between them. Here the CDR3 DNA reads TGTGCCAGCAGCCAACCACGGATACCGAAGAGCGGCTACACCTTC. Amino acid sequence: CASSQPRIPKSGYTF.

This clonotype has just a few counts. The V call is TRBV20-1, the J call TRBJ2-7; 10 nucleotides match TRBD2. This CDR3 has 15 amino acids. V was pared by 0 bases and J by 4 bases, with 6 bases of the junction left unmatched. Germline-derived CDR1 and CDR2 are DFQATT and SNEGSKA (reference sequence). In nucleotides, the CDR3 is TGCAGTGCTAGAGAAGCGGGGGGGCGGACTTACGAGCAGTACTTC. Translating it yields CSAREAGGRTYEQYF.

This rearrangement joins TRBV6-5 to TRBJ1-2; TRBD1 aligns across 9 bases. Germline V lookup: CDR1 MNHEY, CDR2 SVGAGI. The CDR3 loop spans 18 amino acids. The J segment lost 5 bases and the V segment lost 5 bases, leaving 18 bases of the junction unmatched. CDR3 region: CASSEGQGILRRTYGYTF. The CDR3 DNA sequence: TGTGCCAGCAGTGAGGGACAGGGTATTTTGCGGAGAACATATGGCTACACCTTC.

At least ten counts were recorded for this clonotype. The chain employs TRBV14 and TRBJ2-7; no reliable D call. The CDR3 has 13 residues. Germline-derived CDR1 and CDR2 are SGHDN and FVKESK. Trimming left V 1 base short and J 10 bases short, with 14 bases between. CDR3 sequence: CASSQVLSVRQYF. As DNA, the CDR3 is TGTGCCAGCAGCCAAGTACTCTCCGTTCGACAGTACTTC.

V and J are TRBV7-2 and TRBJ1-1, with no clear D. Germline V gene data show CDR1 as SGHTA and CDR2 as FQGNSA. Trimming took 8 bases from V and 2 from J, leaving 12 bases between them. CDR3 length equals 13 residues. CDR3 region: CASRSFANTEAFF. DNA of the CDR3: TGTGCCAGCCGGTCTTTCGCAAACACTGAAGCTTTCTTT.

The rearrangement links TRBV30 to TRBJ2-7; 10 bases are a match to TRBD2. Germline V gene sequence: CDR1 GTSNPN, CDR2 SVGIG (reference sequence). Trimming at V came to 5 bases and at J to 2 bases, leaving 9 bases not matched to a gene. The CDR3 is 15 residues long. The CDR3 DNA is TGTGCCTGGTCAATCGGACTAGCGGTTCCCTACGAGCAGTACTTC. This translates into CAWSIGLAVPYEQYF.

This clonotype showed up many times. The chain uses TRBV6-6 and TRBJ1-1; TRBD1 is a possible D gene (5 bases). V lost 0 bases and J lost 1, with 12 bases in between. CDR1 MNHNY and CDR2 SVGAGI come from the germline V gene (reference sequence). The CDR3 runs 16 residues. The CDR3 region is CASSYSMGRGNTEAFF. The CDR3 bases are TGTGCCAGCAGTTACTCGATGGGGCGGGGGAACACTGAAGCTTTCTTT.

Regarding this clonotype: A much larger clonotype is one base distant, so this may be a read error. The rearrangement joins TRBV7-2 to TRBJ2-1, with D perhaps given as TRBD1 or TRBD2 (5 bases each). V gave up 1 base and J gave up 15 bases, with 13 bases separating them. The CDR3 contains 12 residues. Germline lookup yields CDR1 SGHTA and CDR2 FQGNSA. CDR3 coding DNA: TGTGCCAGCAGCTTAGTGATGGGGGAATCGTTCTTC. Translating it yields CASSLVMGESFF.

This clonotype was observed many times. The chain uses TRBV20-1 and TRBJ1-5, with a weak D call TRBD1 (5 bases). This CDR3 is built from 14 residues. Deletions cut 0 bases from V and 2 bases from J, with 8 bases between. Germline values: CDR1 DFQATT, CDR2 SNEGSKA (reference sequence). Here the CDR3 DNA reads TGCAGTGCTAGAGAGGGACCGGGCAATCAGCCCCAGCATTTT. This codes for CSAREGPGNQPQHF.

The gene calls are TRBV7-8 and TRBJ1-1; D is unclear. The CDR3 length is 14 residues. The V and J ends lost 5 bases and 4 bases respectively, with 14 bases between them. Germline CDR1 SGHVS, CDR2 FQNEAQ. The CDR3 is CASSTRQWSTEAFF. The CDR3 DNA reads as TGTGCCAGCAGCACTCGACAATGGAGCACTGAAGCTTTCTTT.

Many counts were recorded for this clonotype. This chain joins TRBV20-1 and TRBJ1-2; weak D call: TRBD1 (6 bases). V lost 4 bases and J lost 2, with 8 bases in between. CDR3 length: 12 residues. Germline assignment: CDR1 DFQATT and CDR2 SNEGSKA (reference sequence). The CDR3 region has the DNA TGCAGTGCTACTGACAGGAACTATGGCTACACCTTC. It yields the protein CSATDRNYGYTF.

The V and J genes are TRBV6-5 and TRBJ2-6, with no clear D. V lost 2 bases, J lost 0 bases, and 14 bases lay in between. The CDR3 sequence is 18 residues long. Germline CDR1 reads MNHEY; CDR2 reads SVGAGI. CDR3 nucleotides: TGTGCCAGCAGTTACACCCCGCCAGCCGTCTCTGGGGCCAACGTCCTGACTTTC. This gives the protein CASSYTPPAVSGANVLTF.

The sample holds a few counts of this clonotype. J is TRBJ1-2 and V is TRBV19, with TRBD1 matching 9 bases. In germline, CDR1 is LNHDA, CDR2 SQIVND (reference sequence). J lost 5 bases, V lost 0 bases, and 13 bases had no gene match. This CDR3 spans 18 amino acids. In nucleotides, the CDR3 is TGTGCCAGTAGTATAGATACGACCGGCCGGGACAGGGCGTATGGCTACACCTTC. Translating it yields CASSIDTTGRDRAYGYTF.

The V and J genes are TRBV7-8 and TRBJ1-5; D uncertain. The CDR3 length is 15 residues. V was trimmed by 5 bases and J by 0 bases, leaving 11 bases between them. In germline, CDR1 is SGHVS, CDR2 FQNEAQ. The CDR3 loop is CASSLQPYSNQPQHF. CDR3 nucleotide sequence: TGTGCCAGCAGCCTACAGCCATATAGCAATCAGCCCCAGCATTTT.

The sample holds many counts of this clonotype. The V call is TRBV7-2, the J call TRBJ2-7, with D perhaps TRBD2 (7 bases). CDR3 size: 15 residues. Trimming took 5 bases from V and 6 from J, leaving 20 bases between them. Per the germline V gene, CDR1 is SGHTA and CDR2 is FQGNSA. CDR3 coding DNA: TGTGCCAGCAGCCGCCAGAGGGGGGGTGACGGCGAGCAGTACTTC. It yields the protein CASSRQRGGDGEQYF.

V is TRBV7-8 and J is TRBJ2-5; maybe TRBD2 (7 bases). The CDR3 covers 15 residues. Germline CDR1 SGHVS, CDR2 FQNEAQ. Trimming cost V 8 bases and J 2 bases, with 18 bases left between them. CDR3 amino acids: CASRTRGALQETQYF. DNA for the CDR3: TGTGCCAGCCGAACCCGGGGGGCCCTTCAAGAGACCCAGTACTTC.

This clonotype was detected ten times or more. The rearrangement links TRBV7-9 to TRBJ1-6, with D unclear. Germline lookup yields CDR1 SEHNR and CDR2 FQNEAQ (reference sequence). CDR3 length: 14 residues. V gave up 4 bases and J gave up 4 bases, with 8 bases separating them. CDR3 nucleotides: TGTGCCAGCAGCTCAGAGCAATATAATTCACCCCTCCACTTT. It encodes CASSSEQYNSPLHF.

This clonotype showed up just a few times. This rearrangement joins TRBV12-5 to TRBJ2-7, with TRBD1 as a possible D gene (5 bases). V was trimmed by 0 bases and J by 2 bases, leaving 14 bases between them. Germline V CDR1 and CDR2: LGHNT, FRNRAP. This CDR3 has 16 amino acids. Here the CDR3 DNA reads TGTGCTAGTGGTTTGGTACGGAGCAGGGCTGCCTACGAGCAGTACTTC. Translated: CASGLVRSRAAYEQYF.

This clonotype was counted at least ten times. The rearrangement uses TRBV28 and TRBJ1-3; tentative D call: TRBD1 (5 bases). The CDR3 totals 18 residues. V was shortened by 11 bases and J by 0 bases, with 26 bases between the two germline ends. Germline-derived CDR1 and CDR2 are MDHEN and SYDVKM. CDR3: CAALTARRGSLSGNTIYF. CDR3 sequence (DNA): TGTGCCGCCCTGACAGCGAGGAGGGGATCTCTCTCTGGAAACACCATATATTTT.

In DNA, the CDR3 is TGCAGCGTTGAATCCTCGCCGGGACCCCAAGAGACCCAGTACTTC. Its protein product is CSVESSPGPQETQYF. V and J are TRBV29-1 and TRBJ2-5, with D perhaps assigned TRBD1 or TRBD2 (5 bases each). The CDR3 is 15 amino acids. Germline assignment: CDR1 SQVTM and CDR2 ANQGSEA. V was trimmed by 2 bases and J by 1 base, leaving 14 bases between them.

The chain joins TRBV25-1 to TRBJ1-6; D unresolved. Germline CDR1 and CDR2: MGHDK and SYGVNS. CDR3 length: 13 amino acids. Trimming pared 3 bases from V and 5 bases from J, leaving 5 bases between. The CDR3 DNA reads TGTGCCAGCAGTGACGTCAATAATTCACCCCTCCACTTT. Residues: CASSDVNNSPLHF.

The V and J genes are TRBV6-1 and TRBJ1-5, with 9 bases aligning to TRBD1. Germline V gives CDR1 MNHNS, CDR2 SASEGT. This CDR3 contains 15 residues. Trimming removed 5 bases from V and 4 bases from J; junction bases left unmatched: 6. The DNA for the CDR3 is TGTGCCAGCAGTTATACCGGGACAGGGAATCAGCCCCAGCATTTT. It encodes CASSYTGTGNQPQHF.

This clonotype was found once. The chain carries TRBV20-1 and TRBJ2-3, with TRBD1 matching 8 bases. Germline loops: CDR1 DFQATT, CDR2 SNEGSKA (reference sequence). This CDR3 has 16 amino acids. The junction had 11 bases not matched to a gene; V was cut back by 6 bases and J by 0 bases. CDR3 residues: CSAMGGTGYSTDTQYF. The DNA for the CDR3 is TGCAGTGCCATGGGTGGGACAGGTTATAGCACAGATACGCAGTATTTT.

The chain employs TRBV20-1 and TRBJ2-7; TRBD1 aligns across 7 bases. The CDR3 has 15 amino acids. The J segment lost 0 bases and the V segment lost 0 bases, leaving 5 bases of the junction unmatched. Germline CDR1 and CDR2: DFQATT and SNEGSKA (reference sequence). The CDR3: CSARDRDSYSYEQYF. For the CDR3, the DNA is TGCAGTGCTAGAGATAGGGACAGTTACTCCTACGAGCAGTACTTC.